The rows below give T cell receptor beta chains drawn from one sample of a study of T cell responses to AZD1222 COVID-19 vaccine. Only in-frame clones appear in the TCRdb table, and some are missing; sequencing was by immunoSEQ multiplex PCR. The sample comprises around 160,000 clones, just over 90% of which are singletons, and around 2.8% rests with the top ten. Specimen: peripheral blood, collected on day 0 of MenACWY control vaccination. These receptors were obtained from an adult in good health. Both conserved end residues are part of each CDR3.

TRBV25-1 | CASSDGGGSDQPQHF
TRBV19 | CASSPQTADGSALHF
TRBV2 | CASSVRGNYGYTF
TRBV11-2 | CASSIDRAYEQYF
TRBV9 | CASSPVDRAQETQYF
TRBV10-3 | CAIRRQSSWGNTIYF
TRBV11-3 | CASSAHRDRDTEAFF
TRBV5-1 | CASSLRLLHGGNEQFF
TRBV7-9 | CASSLPTGSGNTIYF
TRBV5-4 | CASSSPGTANTEAFF
TRBV5-1 | CASSPTWTAMNTEAFF
TRBV28 | CASSSGALDEQYF
TRBV6-6 | CASSYSLDSYEQYF
TRBV10-3 | CAISEEEGQPQHF
TRBV2 | CASSAEAGTGEGYTF
TRBV12-3/TRBV12-4 | CASKATGANVLTF
TRBV16 | CASSQAYTEAFF
TRBV7-7 | CASSRTSGSTDTQYF
TRBV7-2 | CASSLVGLAGRTDTQYF
TRBV25-1 | CASSDFTGNTIYF
TRBV24-1 | CATSDVLALSSYNEQFF
TRBV6-5 | CASIRFSTNYGYTF
TRBV6-5 | CASSYSGRGTEAFF
TRBV7-2 | CASSDRVDNVLTF
TRBV4-1 | CASSQGTASNYGYTF
TRBV29-1 | CSVDKGSGANVLTF
TRBV28 | CASSLRDRAGDTQYF
TRBV7-9 | CASSSTGMGNEQFF
TRBV12-5 | CASGLALGQKYSGANVLTF
TRBV11-2 | CASSLDRLPSSYNEQFF
TRBV7-3 | CASSLRASGGYNEQFF
TRBV7-3 | CASSASGGNTGELFF
TRBV5-5 | CASSFSTSGGNTGELFF
TRBV9 | CASSDGLAGGGWVQFF
TRBV6-5 | CASRGGVNQPQHF
TRBV9 | CASSVSPTDTQYF
TRBV6-1 | CASSEGGPGQGPSGHF
TRBV7-2 | CASSLTGGTEAFF
TRBV11-3 | CASSLNEWTQYF
TRBV4-2 | CASSQVSGALGGEQYF
TRBV5-1 | CASSPRTSGETQYF
TRBV6-5 | CASSYSGGVNEKLFF
TRBV6-5 | CASKLAGDTQYF
TRBV30 | CAWSGDKNTEAFF
TRBV4-1 | CASSQRTASNQPQHF
TRBV30 | CAWSPSLFRGSYNSPLHF
TRBV6-1 | CASSEKGLFQETQYF
TRBV28 | CASGLAGYGGTQYF
TRBV6-4 | CARHRGRNYTF
TRBV5-1 | CASSLGPGMGTEAFF